These T cell receptor beta chains were read from a single sample in a study of OX40 agonist ivuxolimab in advanced cancers. The protocol was immunoSEQ multiplex PCR, while the TCRdb copy is restricted to in-frame clones and leaves out a portion. The data show over 45,000 clones, approximately 83% seen once. Sequencing was performed on CD4+ or CD8+ T cells sorted from blood, taken in a trial of the OX40 agonist ivuxolimab. The source is an adult with an advanced solid tumor such as melanoma, head and neck, liver or kidney cancer. CDR3s include the opening cysteine and the closing phenylalanine or tryptophan. The D gene is left open where the match is weak. Only part of the rows carry a size: once, few, many, or a class if the clone is expanded.

abundance	v_gene	j_gene	d_gene	CDR3nt	CDR3aa
NA	TRBV14	TRBJ2-7	TRBD2	TGTGCCAGCAGCCCGTGGACTAGCGGCTCCTACGAGCAGTACTTC	CASSPWTSGSYEQYF
once	TRBV11-2	TRBJ1-2	NA	TGTGCCAGCAGCTCGGGACGGAATAACTATGGCTACACCTTC	CASSSGRNNYGYTF
NA	TRBV30	TRBJ2-1	NA	TGTGCCTGGTGTAGAACAGGGAATCTCTACAATGAGCAGTTCTTC	CAWCRTGNLYNEQFF
NA	TRBV18	TRBJ2-5	NA	TGTGCCAGCTCACCAAATGGAGGAGAGACCCAGTACTTC	CASSPNGGETQYF
NA	TRBV2	TRBJ1-1	NA	TGTGCCAGCTGGACCCCCCGGCACACTGAAGCTTTCTTT	CASWTPRHTEAFF
NA	TRBV7-2	TRBJ2-4	NA	TGTGCCAGCAGCCCGGCTGGGGGCAGGCAGTCCAAAAACATTCAGTACTTC	CASSPAGGRQSKNIQYF
NA	TRBV29-1	TRBJ2-7	NA	TGCAGCGTCCGGGGGTTCTCCTACGAGCAGTACTTC	CSVRGFSYEQYF
NA	TRBV29-1	TRBJ1-2	NA	TGCAGCGTCAGACTCGAGGGAGGCTACACCTTC	CSVRLEGGYTF
NA	TRBV9	TRBJ1-5	NA	TGTGCCAGCAGCGGCCACACAAATCAGCCCCAGCATTTT	CASSGHTNQPQHF
once	TRBV9	TRBJ2-3	NA	TGTGCCAGCAGCGCGCGGCCAGATACGCAGTATTTT	CASSARPDTQYF
NA	TRBV7-2	TRBJ1-2	TRBD1	TGTGCCAGCAGCGCCACAGGGGACTATGGCTACACCTTC	CASSATGDYGYTF
NA	TRBV4-1	TRBJ1-1	NA	TGCGCCAGCAGCCAAGGGGCTCGGGGGGGGTCGAACACTGAAGCTTTCTTT	CASSQGARGGSNTEAFF
NA	TRBV11-2	TRBJ2-3	NA	TGTGCCAGCAGCTTAGTAGATACGCAGTATTTT	CASSLVDTQYF
NA	TRBV27	TRBJ1-1	TRBD1	TGTGCCAGCAGTCCTCGGGACAGGGGGACTGAAGCTTTCTTT	CASSPRDRGTEAFF
few	TRBV30	TRBJ1-1	NA	TGTGCCTGGAGTGGCACGAGGGAAGGGCCTGTCGGAGCTTTCTTT	CAWSGTREGPVGAFF
few	TRBV11-2	TRBJ1-2	NA	TGTGCCAGCGCGACTTTCAATGTGAGGAACTATGGCTACACCTTC	CASATFNVRNYGYTF
NA	TRBV5-4	TRBJ2-3	TRBD2	TGTGCCAGCAGCCACCTTGCGGGGGGCCCTTTTTACACAGATACGCAGTATTTT	CASSHLAGGPFYTDTQYF
NA	TRBV6-1	TRBJ2-7	TRBD2	TGTGCCAGCAGTGAAAGGCCTAGCGGGAGGTCTATTGCCTACGAGCAGTACTTC	CASSERPSGRSIAYEQYF
few	TRBV5-6	TRBJ2-5	NA	TGTGCCAGCAGCATTCAAGAGACCCAGTACTTC	CASSIQETQYF
NA	TRBV2	TRBJ1-5	NA	TGTGCCAGCAGTGGGGAGGGGCCGGGGAGCAATCAGCCCCAGCATTTT	CASSGEGPGSNQPQHF
NA	TRBV7-2	TRBJ2-7	TRBD2	TGTGCCAGCAGCCCAGAAGGGACTAGCCTCCCCTACGAGCAGTACTTC	CASSPEGTSLPYEQYF
few	TRBV9	TRBJ1-5	NA	TGTGCCAGCAGCGCCAGGTCAGATCAGCCCCAGCATTTT	CASSARSDQPQHF
NA	TRBV27	TRBJ2-2	NA	TGTGCCAGCAGTCCGTTTGGGGCAAGGAACACCGGGGAGCTGTTTTTT	CASSPFGARNTGELFF
NA	TRBV5-8	TRBJ2-7	NA	TGTGCCAGCGGGACCCACTACGAGCAGTACTTC	CASGTHYEQYF
NA	TRBV18	TRBJ2-7	NA	TGTGCCAGCTCCACGGAGACGTCAGCCTCCTACGAGCAGTACTTC	CASSTETSASYEQYF
NA	TRBV7-3	TRBJ2-1	NA	TGTGCCAGCAGCTTACACAGCTTAAATGAGCAGTTCTTC	CASSLHSLNEQFF
NA	TRBV7-3	TRBJ2-6	NA	TGTGCCAGCAGCTTAAGTGGGGGCTCTGGGGCCAACGTCCTGACTTTC	CASSLSGGSGANVLTF
NA	TRBV7-6	TRBJ1-3	NA	TGTGCCAGCGGGGGCGACAGGAGAAACACCATATATTTT	CASGGDRRNTIYF
NA	TRBV11-3	TRBJ2-5	TRBD1	TGTGCCAGCAGCCGAGGCCAGGGGGCAGTCCAAGAGACCCAGTACTTC	CASSRGQGAVQETQYF
NA	TRBV10-3	TRBJ2-3	TRBD2	TGTGCCTCGCGGGGGGGCGTAACAGATACGCAGTATTTT	CASRGGVTDTQYF
NA	TRBV9	TRBJ2-1	NA	TGTGCCAGCAGCGTAGGGGATTACAATGAGCAGTTCTTC	CASSVGDYNEQFF
NA	TRBV6-4	TRBJ2-2	TRBD2	TGTGCCAGCAGGCGGGGGTGGAACACCGGGGAGCTGTTTTTT	CASRRGWNTGELFF
NA	TRBV11-1	TRBJ1-3	NA	TGTGCCAGCAGCTCGGGATTTACGACGGTTTTCTCTGGAAACACCATATATTTT	CASSSGFTTVFSGNTIYF
NA	TRBV30	TRBJ1-6	NA	TGTGCCTGGAGGGAACCAATGAGCTCCTATAATTCACCCCTCCACTTT	CAWREPMSSYNSPLHF
NA	TRBV5-1	TRBJ2-2	NA	TGCGCCAGCAAGAAACCCGGACCAAACGAAAAAGAGCTGTTTTTT	CASKKPGPNEKELFF
NA	TRBV2	TRBJ1-5	TRBD1	TGTGCCAGCAGTCGCAACAGGGGATCGTACCAGCCCCAGCATTTT	CASSRNRGSYQPQHF
few	TRBV28	TRBJ2-3	TRBD2	TGTGCCAGCGGAGCGGGAGCTTCCTACACAGATACGCAGTATTTT	CASGAGASYTDTQYF
NA	TRBV2	TRBJ1-5	NA	TGTGCCAGCAGAGAGGGGACCGGGTTTCGCCAGCCCCAGCATTTT	CASREGTGFRQPQHF